This section outlines one T cell receptor (beta chain) sequence together with its context. This CDR3 is built from 14 residues. CDR1 SNHLY and CDR2 FYNNEI come from the germline V gene. V was pared by 6 bases and J by 10 bases, with 16 bases between. This specimen comes from a study of blood T cell repertoires in COVID-19. Original data processing: Researchers report that nucleated cell counts were estimated from reference gene primer amplification. Some clones are missing from TCRdb's copy, which holds only in-frame ones; the method was immunoSEQ multiplex PCR. That table supplies the V and J calls and clone size; D and trimming were determined from the DNA. Among 200,000 to 250,000 clones listed, 90% were seen once. Participants were aged about 18 to 90 years from 24 US areas. It was within 2 weeks before study entry that exposed participants met a COVID-19 case.

The rearrangement joins TRBV2 to TRBJ1-6; possibly TRBD1 for D (5 bases). The sequence was obtained from a man aged 25 to 40 who had been exposed to COVID-19. The specimen sequenced was PBMCs or T cells enriched from blood (not recorded which). The CDR3 coding sequence is TGTGCCAGCAGGGTCAGGGCCGAAGGGTCACCCCTCCACTTT. It specifies CASRVRAEGSPLHF.